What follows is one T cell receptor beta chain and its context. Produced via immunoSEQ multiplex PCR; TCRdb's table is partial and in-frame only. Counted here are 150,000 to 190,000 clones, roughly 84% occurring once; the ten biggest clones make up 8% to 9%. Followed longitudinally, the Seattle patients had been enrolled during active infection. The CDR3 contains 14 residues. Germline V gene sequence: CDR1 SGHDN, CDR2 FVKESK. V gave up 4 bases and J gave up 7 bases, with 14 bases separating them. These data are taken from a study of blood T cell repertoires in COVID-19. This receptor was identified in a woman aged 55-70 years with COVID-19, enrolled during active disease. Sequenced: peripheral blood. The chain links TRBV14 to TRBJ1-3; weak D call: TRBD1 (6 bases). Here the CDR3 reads CASSLTQGRNTIYF. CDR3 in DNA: TGTGCCAGCAGCCTAACACAGGGTCGGAACACCATATATTTT.